Listed below are T cell receptor beta chains from one sample, sequenced in a study of cytomegalovirus exposure and HLA in healthy donors. Generated by immunoSEQ multiplex PCR, the TCRdb table keeps only in-frame clones and is missing some. This sample lists some 130,000 clones; its ten largest clones have 1.5% to 2%. Material: PBMCs. The receptors stem from a man aged 18 to 29 in good health and CMV-seronegative. CDR3s include the opening cysteine and the closing phenylalanine or tryptophan. A D gene is named only where the DNA matches it firmly.

d_call j_call v_call cdr3_nt cdr3_aa
TRBD1 TRBJ2-6 TRBV9 TGTGCCAGCAGCGTCATCCCGGGACAGGGGTTGGGTGGGGCCAACGTCCTGACTTTC CASSVIPGQGLGGANVLTF
NA TRBJ2-1 TRBV5-1 TGCGCCAGCAGCTTGAATAGCGGATCCTACAATGAGCAGTTCTTC CASSLNSGSYNEQFF
NA TRBJ2-5 TRBV11-2 TGTGCCAGCAGCCAAACGGGTCTCCCCCAAGAGACCCAGTACTTC CASSQTGLPQETQYF
TRBD1 TRBJ2-7 TRBV7-8 TGTGCCAGCAGCCTAACCTTTACAGGGGACCCTACCGGGTACTTC CASSLTFTGDPTGYF
TRBD2 TRBJ2-2 TRBV4-1 TGCGCCAGCAGCCAAGATTCGGGGAGGGCCGGGGAGCTGTTTTTT CASSQDSGRAGELFF
NA TRBJ1-2 TRBV19 TGTGCCAGTAGTACCGCACAGGGTGACTATGGCTACACCTTC CASSTAQGDYGYTF
NA TRBJ1-5 TRBV9 TGTGCCAGCAGCCCGGGGGGGAGCAATCAGCCCCAGCATTTT CASSPGGSNQPQHF
TRBD1 TRBJ1-3 TRBV27 TGTGCCAGCAGTTTAGCGGGACAGGCGGGCAACACCATATATTTT CASSLAGQAGNTIYF
NA TRBJ2-7 TRBV11-2 TGTGCCAGCAGCTTAGGGAGGGGCCCCTACGAGCAGTACTTC CASSLGRGPYEQYF
TRBD1 TRBJ1-1 TRBV7-9 TGTGCCAGCAGCCCGAAGACAGGGGGTAGGACTGAAGCTTTCTTT CASSPKTGGRTEAFF